This T cell receptor beta chain appears in the sequencing data of a study of CD8+ T cells in alopecia areata. Overall study results and limits: When scalp samples are sequenced, resident alphabeta T cells of normal skin are also captured. Alopecia totalis/universalis scalp especially showed more expanded CD8+ clones than normal scalp.

This CDR3 has 15 amino acids. Between the trimmed V and J ends, which lost 5 bases and 0 bases, there was a span of 13 bases. CDR1 MDHEN and CDR2 SYDVKM come from the germline V gene. As to this clone: The antigen remains unidentified.

Alopecia areata patients had lesional scalp punch biopsies and peripheral blood taken from them. cDNA serving as the sequencing template came from extracted, reverse transcribed RNA. Using immunoSEQ multiplex PCR, the repertoire was profiled, and TCRdb retains in-frame clones only, with some absent. There are 75,000 to 100,000 clones in the sample; roughly two fifths occur only once, and around 1.5% lies in the top ten. This clonotype was obtained from a human donor with alopecia areata. Input material: CD4+ T cells sorted from blood. This chain joins TRBV28 and TRBJ1-1; D remains ambiguous. CDR3 coding DNA: TGTGCCAGCAGTCCCCCCGTTCAGCTGAACACTGAAGCTTTCTTT. This codes for CASSPPVQLNTEAFF.